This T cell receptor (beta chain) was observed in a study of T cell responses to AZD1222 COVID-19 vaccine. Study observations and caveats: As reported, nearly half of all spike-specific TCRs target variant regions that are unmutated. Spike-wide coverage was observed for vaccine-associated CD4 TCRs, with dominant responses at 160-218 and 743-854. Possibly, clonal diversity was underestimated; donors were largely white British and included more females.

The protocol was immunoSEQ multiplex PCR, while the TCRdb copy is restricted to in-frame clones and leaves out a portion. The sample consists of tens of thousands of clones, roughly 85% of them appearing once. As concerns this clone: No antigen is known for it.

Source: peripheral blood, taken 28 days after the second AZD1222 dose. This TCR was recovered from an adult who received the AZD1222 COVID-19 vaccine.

CDR3 in DNA: TGTGCCAGCAGTTTCCCGGGACAGATTAGCAATCAGCCCCAGCATTTT. This encodes CASSFPGQISNQPQHF. The chain employs TRBV6-5 and TRBJ1-5, with TRBD1 identical over 7 bases. Germline V lookup: CDR1 MNHEY, CDR2 SVGAGI. V was pared by 4 bases and J by 0 bases, with 6 bases of the junction left unmatched. The CDR3 sequence is 16 residues long.